This T cell receptor beta chain was documented in a study of T cells in Graves' hyperthyroidism and ophthalmopathy. Turning to the study itself: Peripheral blood was drawn at first diagnosis, prior to all treatment. Study-level findings and limits: Most thyroid clonotypes expanded above 0.001 appeared in blood too.

The CDR3 loop spans 16 amino acids. Trimming left V 7 bases short and J 3 bases short, with 22 bases between. Germline assignment: CDR1 LNHDA and CDR2 SQIVND (reference sequence). On this clonotype itself: What it recognizes is unknown.

RNA transcripts served as the template for amplifying TCR beta CDR3 regions. A first-round RT-PCR of the TCR CDR3 used the HTBI primer set. TCRdb fed the multiplex PCR reads into MiXCR, producing one record per CDR3 protein. The sample lists fewer than 850,000 distinct CDR3 sequences, around a sixth seen once, with roughly 16% in the top ten. This rearrangement joins TRBV19 to TRBJ2-7, with D tentatively TRBD2 (6 bases). The sequencing input was blood. The source is a man in his fifties with Graves' hyperthyroidism. CDR3 in DNA: TGTGCCAGTACCGCCGGGGAGATAGCGGAAAACTACGAGCAGTACTTC. It encodes CASTAGEIAENYEQYF.